This is a list of T cell receptor beta chains from one sample in a study of STAT5B mutations in CD4+ large granular lymphocyte leukemia. Assay: immunoSEQ multiplex PCR; the TCRdb copy retains only in-frame clones and omits some. The table includes 30,000 to 40,000 clones, roughly 71% detected once. Sequencing was carried out using CD4+ T cells from blood buffy coats. The receptors come from a human donor in good health. Both conserved end residues are part of each CDR3. A D gene is named only where the DNA matches it firmly. Clone sizes are given selectively: once, few, many, or a class where the clone is expanded.

V	size	D	J	DNA	CDR3
TRBV6-6	once	NA	TRBJ1-2	TGTGCCAGCAGAAGAACACAGGGTATATTTGATGGCTACACCTTC	CASRRTQGIFDGYTF
TRBV16	few	TRBD1	TRBJ1-5	TGTGCCAGCAGCCAAAGGACAGGGCGGCAGCCCCAGCATTTT	CASSQRTGRQPQHF
TRBV11-2	NA	NA	TRBJ2-5	TGTGCCAGCAGCTTCGCGGGCTATGGGGCCCAGTACTTC	CASSFAGYGAQYF
TRBV18	NA	NA	TRBJ2-1	TGTGCCAGCTCATATGGACTCAATGAGCAGTTCTTC	CASSYGLNEQFF
TRBV18	NA	NA	TRBJ1-1	TGTGCCAGCTCACCACAAAAGGTAAACACTGAAGCTTTCTTT	CASSPQKVNTEAFF
TRBV5-1	NA	NA	TRBJ2-2	TGCGCCAGCAGCTTGGAGCCGCGGGGGCCTTCCGTCGGGGAGCTGTTTTTT	CASSLEPRGPSVGELFF
TRBV27	few	NA	TRBJ1-1	TGTGCCAGCAGTTTAGTACCGGACATTAGGGCTTTCTTT	CASSLVPDIRAFF
TRBV2	once	NA	TRBJ1-3	TGTGCCAGCACCCAGGAGGTGGGAAACACCATATATTTT	CASTQEVGNTIYF
TRBV6-5	NA	TRBD1	TRBJ2-3	TGTGCCAGCACCAGACAGGGGGGTAGCACAGATACGCAGTATTTT	CASTRQGGSTDTQYF
TRBV5-1	NA	TRBD2	TRBJ2-5	TGCGCCAGCACCCCGCTAGCGGGGGCGCAAGAGACCCAGTACTTC	CASTPLAGAQETQYF
TRBV30	NA	TRBD1	TRBJ2-1	TGTGCCCGGACAGGGGGGAATGAGCAGTTCTTC	CARTGGNEQFF
TRBV18	few	NA	TRBJ1-5	TGTGCCAGCTCAGTGCTACAGGGCACCCAGCCCCAGCATTTT	CASSVLQGTQPQHF
TRBV19	NA	TRBD1	TRBJ2-7	TGTGCCAGTAGTATAGGTTCAGGGGGAAGGGACGAGCAGTACTTC	CASSIGSGGRDEQYF
TRBV18	NA	NA	TRBJ2-7	TGTGCCAGCTCACCAGAGACAGGCCAGTACGAGCAGTACTTC	CASSPETGQYEQYF
TRBV19	NA	TRBD1	TRBJ2-5	TGTGCCAGTAGTTGGGACAGCCGAGGGAACCAAGAGACCCAGTACTTC	CASSWDSRGNQETQYF
TRBV19	NA	NA	TRBJ1-4	TGTGCCAGTAGAGGGAAGGCTAATGAAAAACTGTTTTTT	CASRGKANEKLFF
TRBV11-2	NA	TRBD1	TRBJ2-7	TGTGCCAGCAGCCTTACATGGACAGGGGGAATCGACGAGCAGTACTTC	CASSLTWTGGIDEQYF
TRBV4-2	NA	TRBD1	TRBJ2-1	TGTGCCAGCAGCCAAGGAGACAGGGGGCGAGACAGTGAGCAGTTCTTC	CASSQGDRGRDSEQFF
TRBV10-3	NA	TRBD2	TRBJ2-5	TGTGCCACCTTAGCGGGGGGGGAAGAGACCCAGTACTTC	CATLAGGEETQYF
TRBV27	NA	NA	TRBJ2-5	TGTGCCAGCAGCTCTCGGGGGACGCAAGAGACCCAGTACTTC	CASSSRGTQETQYF
TRBV9	NA	NA	TRBJ1-4	TGTGCCAGCAGCCTCCCGGGGTCGGGGGAAAAACTGTTTTTT	CASSLPGSGEKLFF
TRBV6-5	NA	TRBD2	TRBJ2-1	TGTGCCAGCACCACACGGTCCCGGGGGGAATATGAGCAGTTCTTC	CASTTRSRGEYEQFF
TRBV7-2	NA	NA	TRBJ1-2	TGTGCCAGCGGGGCCCAGGGGATTGGCTATGGCTACACCTTC	CASGAQGIGYGYTF
TRBV4-1	NA	TRBD2	TRBJ2-4	TGCGCCAGCAGCCAAGAACCCCTATCGCGGGGGGGGAGAGGGGATCAGTACTTC	CASSQEPLSRGGRGDQYF
TRBV7-6	medium-sized	NA	TRBJ2-6	TGTGCCAGCGGAGGGGAAGGGGTCGGGGCCAACGTCCTGACTTTC	CASGGEGVGANVLTF
TRBV6-6	NA	NA	TRBJ2-5	TGTGCCAGCAGCCCCGGGACCCAGTGGGAGACCCAGTACTTC	CASSPGTQWETQYF
TRBV6-5	NA	NA	TRBJ2-3	TGTGCCAGCAGTTCCTTGGCGGGGGCCTCCACAGATACGCAGTATTTT	CASSSLAGASTDTQYF